Here is one T cell receptor (beta chain) with its context. These data are taken from a study of technical replicates of blood from several donors. The trim removed 3 bases at V and 7 bases at J, leaving 14 bases unmatched. The CDR3 has 18 amino acids. The germline CDR1 and CDR2 sequences are SGHAT and FQNNGV. Repertoires were generated with immunoSEQ multiplex PCR, while TCRdb's copy carries only in-frame clones and drops some. Here the sample spans 55,000 to 80,000 clones, 85% to 95% being singletons. This sequence was found in a human donor in good health. The sequenced sample was T cells isolated from PBMCs. This chain links TRBV11-2 with TRBJ2-2; 10 bases align to TRBD2. The CDR3 DNA reads TGTGCCAGCAGCTTTACAGGGGGTCCGGGACTAGCGTTCGGGGAGCTGTTTTTT. It translates to CASSFTGGPGLAFGELFF.